Below are 9 T cell receptor beta chains sequenced from a single sample in a study of cytomegalovirus exposure and HLA in healthy donors. The PCR was carried out with 60 Vbeta primers and 13 Jbeta primers. Assay used: immunoSEQ multiplex PCR; TCRdb lists only in-frame clones, some missing. This sample contains under 250,000 clones. The sample comprised PBMCs. Receptors originate from a girl between 2 and 10 years old in good health and CMV-seropositive.

CDR3: CASHPGGQPQHF. The CDR3 DNA reads as TGTGCCAGCCATCCCGGAGGTCAGCCCCAGCATTTT. V gene TRBV28 combines with J gene TRBJ1-5; D call uncertain. Trimming left V 8 bases short and J 6 bases short, with 11 bases between. Germline V gene data show CDR1 as MDHEN and CDR2 as SYDVKM. This CDR3 has 12 amino acids.

The chain employs TRBV7-3 and TRBJ1-1; a possible D gene is TRBD1 (5 bases). The V end lost 5 bases, the J end lost 2 bases, and 12 bases lay between the germline ends. CDR1 SGHTA and CDR2 FQGTGA come from the germline V gene. The CDR3 totals 14 residues. The CDR3 bases are TGTGCCAGCAGCGGCCGGGGGGTAAACACTGAAGCTTTCTTT. This sequence encodes CASSGRGVNTEAFF.

The chain uses TRBV27 and TRBJ2-3; 13 positions agree with TRBD2. Germline values: CDR1 MNHEY, CDR2 SMNVEV (reference sequence). With 2 bases clipped from V and 2 bases from J, the junction kept 13 bases outside the gene matches. This CDR3 contains 20 residues. The CDR3 DNA is TGTGCCAGCAGTTTAAGGACTAGCGGGAGCCCGCTTCATAACACAGATACGCAGTATTTT. Translation: CASSLRTSGSPLHNTDTQYF.

The chain joins TRBV7-6 to TRBJ2-7; D may be TRBD2 (6 bases). The V and J ends lost 2 bases and 6 bases respectively, with 20 bases between them. The CDR3 sequence is 16 residues long. Germline CDR1 reads SGHVS; CDR2 reads FNYEAQ. CDR3 loop: CASSLTQRARTGEQYF. DNA of the CDR3: TGTGCCAGCAGCTTAACTCAGCGGGCACGGACGGGCGAGCAGTACTTC.

V and J are TRBV7-2 and TRBJ2-1; 8 bases are shared with TRBD1. The CDR3 extends over 13 amino acids. J gave up 8 bases and V 5 bases, and 5 bases lay outside the gene matches. Germline CDR1 SGHTA, CDR2 FQGNSA. CDR3 region: CASSQDRDHEQFF. CDR3 nucleotides: TGTGCCAGCAGCCAGGACAGGGACCATGAGCAGTTCTTC.

This chain joins TRBV19 and TRBJ2-2, with TRBD1 as a possible D gene (5 bases). V lost 9 bases and J lost 3, with 17 bases in between. In germline, CDR1 is LNHDA, CDR2 SQIVND (reference sequence). The CDR3 has 15 amino acids. The CDR3 spells CASQPSGQDTGELFF. The CDR3 DNA sequence: TGTGCCAGCCAGCCCTCCGGACAAGACACCGGGGAGCTGTTTTTT.

The V call is TRBV7-3, the J call TRBJ1-4; TRBD1 might be the D (6 bases). The CDR3 spans 14 residues. From germline, CDR1 is SGHTA and CDR2 FQGTGA. V was shortened by 5 bases and J by 6 bases, with 13 bases between the two germline ends. CDR3 in DNA: TGTGCCAGCAGCCCACAGGGAGGGGATGAAAAACTGTTTTTT. Protein: CASSPQGGDEKLFF. Combining the CDR3 with reference TRBV7-3 and TRBJ1-4 gives the whole variable domain GAGVSQTPSNKVTEKGKYVELRCDPISGHTALYWYRQSLGQGPEFLIYFQGTGAADDSGLPNDRFFAVRPEGSVSTLKIQRTERGDSAVYLCASSPQGGDEKLFFGSGTQLSVL.

The chain joins TRBV2 to TRBJ1-5, with D hard to call. This CDR3 comprises 13 residues. Germline V gene lookup returns CDR1 SNHLY and CDR2 FYNNEI. V gave up 7 bases and J gave up 9 bases, with 16 bases separating them. CDR3 in amino acids: CASMNRVGWPQHF. The CDR3, as DNA: TGTGCCAGCATGAACCGGGTAGGATGGCCCCAGCATTTT.

The chain is built from TRBV29-1 and TRBJ1-1; D might be TRBD1 (5 bases). CDR1 is SQVTM and CDR2 is ANQGSEA in the germline V gene. CDR3 length: 15 amino acids. CDR3 residues: CSAPPGGGVNTEAFF. CDR3 sequence (DNA): TGCAGTGCACCTCCGGGGGGAGGCGTGAACACTGAAGCTTTCTTT.